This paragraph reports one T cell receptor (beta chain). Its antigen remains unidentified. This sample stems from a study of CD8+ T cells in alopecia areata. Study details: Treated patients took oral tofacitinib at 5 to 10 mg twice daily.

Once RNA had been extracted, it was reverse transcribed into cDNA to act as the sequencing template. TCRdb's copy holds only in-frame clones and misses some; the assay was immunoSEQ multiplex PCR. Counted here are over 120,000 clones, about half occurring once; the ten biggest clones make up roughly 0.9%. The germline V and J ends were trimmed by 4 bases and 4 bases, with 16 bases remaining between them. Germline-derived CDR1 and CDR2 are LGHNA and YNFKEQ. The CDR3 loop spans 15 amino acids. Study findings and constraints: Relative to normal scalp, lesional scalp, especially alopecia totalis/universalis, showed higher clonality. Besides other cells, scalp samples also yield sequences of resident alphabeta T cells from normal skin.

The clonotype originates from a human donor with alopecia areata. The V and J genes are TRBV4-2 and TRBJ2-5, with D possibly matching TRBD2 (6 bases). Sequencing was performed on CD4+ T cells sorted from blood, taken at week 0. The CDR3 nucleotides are TGTGCCAGCAGCCTCCTTGGGGGAGGAGGAGAGACCCAGTACTTC. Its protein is CASSLLGGGGETQYF.